The source of this TCR beta chain is a study of cytomegalovirus exposure and HLA in healthy donors. Study context: Among several hundred genotyped donors, roughly 81% fell in the Caucasian-associated ancestry cluster.

CDR1 MNHNY and CDR2 SVGAGI come from the germline V gene (reference sequence). The J segment lost 2 bases and the V segment lost 2 bases, leaving 4 bases of the junction unmatched. The CDR3 is 15 amino acids. PCR primers comprised 60 Vbeta and 13 Jbeta primers. The method was immunoSEQ multiplex PCR; TCRdb's version includes in-frame clones alone and lacks a portion of them. The sample includes about 200,000 clones, 65% to 85% of them seen just once. Study conclusions and caveats: V segments that were indistinguishable, TRBV6-2 and TRBV6-3 among them, were omitted from analysis.

As for this clone: Its antigen is not identified.

This sequence originates from a boy aged 2 to 10 in good health and CMV-seronegative. The chain links TRBV6-6 to TRBJ2-7, with TRBD2 identical over 9 bases. The sample consisted of PBMCs. This CDR3 is CASSYIAGDAYEQYF. In DNA, the CDR3 is TGTGCCAGCAGTTACATAGCGGGAGACGCCTACGAGCAGTACTTC.